The 3 T cell receptor beta chains below were found in one sample sequenced in a study of cytomegalovirus exposure and HLA in healthy donors. The PCR employed 60 Vbeta primers together with 13 Jbeta primers. The data were produced by immunoSEQ multiplex PCR, yet TCRdb's version contains in-frame clones alone and is incomplete. The sample holds a few hundred thousand clones, about 80% seen once. Sequencing used PBMCs. These receptors all stem from a middle-aged woman in good health and CMV-seronegative.

The chain couples TRBV9 to TRBJ1-2; D is unclear. The CDR3 totals 13 residues. Germline loops: CDR1 SGDLS, CDR2 YYNGEE. With 0 bases removed from V and 7 bases from J, the gap between germline ends came to 10 bases. This CDR3 reads CASSVGGSGGYTF. CDR3 DNA sequence: TGTGCCAGCAGCGTAGGGGGTAGCGGTGGCTACACCTTC.

This clone occurred a few times. V is TRBV27 and J is TRBJ2-7; D possibly corresponds to TRBD1 (5 bases). Trimming took off 4 bases at V and 4 bases at J, with 11 bases between the two ends. The CDR3 contains 13 residues. Germline V lookup: CDR1 MNHEY, CDR2 SMNVEV (reference sequence). Written as DNA, the CDR3 is TGTGCCAGCAGTTCAGGGTCCTTTTACGAGCAGTACTTC. It encodes CASSSGSFYEQYF.

This rearrangement joins TRBV7-9 to TRBJ1-1; weak D call: TRBD1 (6 bases). Trimming took off 4 bases at V and 7 bases at J, with 16 bases between the two ends. The CDR3 sequence is 14 residues long. CDR1 is SEHNR, CDR2 FQNEAQ, per germline (reference sequence). CDR3 region: CASSSIQGLNEAFF. CDR3 coding DNA: TGTGCCAGCAGCTCGATACAGGGTCTTAATGAAGCTTTCTTT.